The 22 T cell receptor beta chains below all came from one sample that was sequenced in a study of tumour-infiltrating T cells in Burkitt lymphoma. Profiled with immunoSEQ multiplex PCR; TCRdb holds only in-frame clones, not every one. The sample carries around 6,600 clones, 85% to 90% recorded once. Sequenced material: tumor tissue. Receptor source: a human donor with Burkitt lymphoma.

V and J are TRBV5-1 and TRBJ2-5; TRBD2 aligns across 8 bases. This CDR3 spans 16 amino acids. Germline loops: CDR1 SGHRS, CDR2 YFSETQ. Unmatched junction bases numbered 13, after V lost 4 bases and J lost 5 bases. CDR3 in DNA: TGCGCCAGCAGCATCAAATTAGGACTAGCTATTGAGACCCAGTACTTC. Amino acid sequence: CASSIKLGLAIETQYF.

The V gene is TRBV7-8, the J gene TRBJ2-2, with D uncertain. The CDR3 has 13 amino acids. The germline V gene encodes CDR1 SGHVS and CDR2 FQNEAQ. V lost 4 bases and J lost 1, with 4 bases in between. CDR3 amino acids: CASSSRNTGELFF. Here the CDR3 DNA reads TGTGCCAGCAGCTCCAGGAACACCGGGGAGCTGTTTTTT.

This clone occurred once. This CDR3 is CASSLEGTGSYEQYF. The CDR3 region has the DNA TGCGCCAGCAGCTTGGAGGGGACGGGGTCCTACGAGCAGTACTTC. This sequence joins TRBV5-1 and TRBJ2-7; D may correspond to TRBD1 or TRBD2 (5 bases each). CDR3 length: 15 residues. From germline, CDR1 is SGHRS and CDR2 YFSETQ. Trimming took off 0 bases at V and 1 base at J, with 11 bases between the two ends.

This clone was seen a handful of times. For the CDR3, the DNA is TGTGCCAGCATTTCCCCCTTGGGCAGAGGGACCCAGTACTTC. Translation: CASISPLGRGTQYF. The chain employs TRBV28 and TRBJ2-5, with D uncertain. The V end was cut by 7 bases, the J end by 7 bases, with 19 bases between. The CDR3 is 14 residues long. Germline V gene sequence: CDR1 MDHEN, CDR2 SYDVKM.

In this sample, this clone turned up once. This sequence joins TRBV7-2 and TRBJ1-5; the D is unclear. In germline, CDR1 is SGHTA, CDR2 FQGNSA. The V gene lost 1 base and the J gene lost 5 bases, with 12 bases spanning the gap. The CDR3 covers 15 residues. The CDR3 is CASSLGRRLDQPQHF. The CDR3 DNA reads TGTGCCAGCAGCTTAGGACGCCGGTTAGATCAGCCCCAGCATTTT.

This chain's CDR3 is CASSLNTGELFF. The DNA for the CDR3 is TGTGCCAGCAGCTTGAACACCGGGGAGCTGTTTTTT. The rearrangement links TRBV5-6 to TRBJ2-2; no reliable D call. Germline CDR1 SGHDT, CDR2 YYEEEE. V lost 1 base to trimming and J lost 2 bases, with 0 bases between them. The CDR3 has 12 residues.

The gene calls are TRBV5-1 and TRBJ2-7; 7 bases agree with TRBD1. This CDR3 region has 15 residues. The germline V gene has CDR1 SGHRS and CDR2 YFSETQ. Trimming removed 3 bases from V and 5 bases from J; junction bases left unmatched: 11. As DNA, the CDR3 is TGCGCCAGCAGCTCACCCGAAACGACAGGGAACGAGCAGTACTTC. Protein product: CASSSPETTGNEQYF.

The chain joins TRBV18 to TRBJ1-4; D gene unclear. The germline V and J ends were trimmed by 4 bases and 0 bases, with 9 bases remaining between them. The CDR3 loop spans 15 amino acids. Germline CDR1 KGHSH, CDR2 LQKENI. In DNA form, the CDR3 reads TGTGCCAGCTCACGATCGACGGCAACTAATGAAAAACTGTTTTTT. Its translation is CASSRSTATNEKLFF.

This clone occurred once. The CDR3, as DNA: TGTGCCAGCAGTGAAGGACAGGGCAACGAGCAGTACTTC. Its protein is CASSEGQGNEQYF. This rearrangement joins TRBV6-1 to TRBJ2-7; TRBD1 matches at 7 bases. This CDR3 is built from 13 residues. Germline V lookup: CDR1 MNHNS, CDR2 SASEGT. V lost 1 base, J lost 5 bases, and 2 bases stayed unmatched.

This clone was observed a single time. The chain has TRBV7-6 and TRBJ2-7, with D perhaps matching TRBD1 (5 bases). Germline values: CDR1 SGHVS, CDR2 FNYEAQ. The V and J ends lost 2 bases and 0 bases respectively, with 8 bases between them. This CDR3 is built from 14 residues. CDR3 nucleotides: TGTGCCAGCAGCTTAACTGGGGCCTCCTACGAGCAGTACTTC. It codes for CASSLTGASYEQYF.

This chain links TRBV5-1 with TRBJ1-2; 7 bases map to TRBD1. The V and J ends lost 7 bases and 0 bases, in that order; junction bases with no gene match: 12. The CDR3 length is 16 residues. Germline lookup yields CDR1 SGHRS and CDR2 YFSETQ. For the CDR3, the DNA is TGCGCCAGCCGGGGGACAGTAAGATTAGCTAACTATGGCTACACCTTC. Its translation: CASRGTVRLANYGYTF.

The chain combines TRBV11-3 with TRBJ2-5; D call uncertain. This CDR3 comprises 11 residues. Deletions cut 5 bases from V and 2 bases from J, with 3 bases between. CDR1 is SGHNT, CDR2 YENEEA, per germline. The CDR3 DNA reads as TGTGCCAGCAGCACTCAAGAGACCCAGTACTTC. Encoded protein: CASSTQETQYF.

The chain has TRBV7-9 and TRBJ1-2; D unclear. From germline, CDR1 is SEHNR and CDR2 FQNEAQ (reference sequence). The germline V and J ends were trimmed by 8 bases and 6 bases, with 16 bases remaining between them. The CDR3 sequence is 13 residues long. The CDR3 loop is CASFWSRTDGYTF. DNA of the CDR3: TGTGCCAGCTTCTGGTCGAGAACGGATGGCTACACCTTC.

J is TRBJ1-1 and V is TRBV5-1; D gene uncertain. Per germline, CDR1 SGHRS and CDR2 YFSETQ. V shed 6 bases and J shed 5 bases, with 11 bases lying between them. This CDR3 spans 12 amino acids. Here the CDR3 DNA reads TGCGCCAGCATTGGCCCAAGGACTGAAGCTTTCTTT. It specifies CASIGPRTEAFF. Variable domain in full (rest from reference TRBV5-1 and TRBJ1-1): KAGVTQTPRYLIKTRGQQVTLSCSPISGHRSVSWYQQTPGQGLQFLFEYFSETQRNKGNFPGRFSGRQFSNSRSEMNVSTLELGDSALYLCASIGPRTEAFFGQGTRLTVV.

The rearrangement links TRBV12-2 to TRBJ2-2; TRBD2 is the table's D call and was not checked against the DNA. TRBV12-2 is annotated as a pseudogene. The CDR3 has 13 amino acids. CDR3 protein: CASRLLVTGELFF. The CDR3, as DNA: TGTGCAAGTCGCTTACTAGTAACCGGGGAGCTGTTTTTT.

The V and J genes are TRBV4-1 and TRBJ2-6; the match to TRBD2 covers 10 bases. CDR1 MGHRA and CDR2 YSYEKL come from the germline V gene. Trimming cost V 0 bases and J 2 bases; bases outside gene matches: 4. The CDR3 has 18 amino acids. CDR3 amino acids: CASSQDQRGGTGANVLTF. The CDR3 nucleotides read TGCGCCAGCAGCCAAGATCAGCGGGGGGGCACTGGGGCCAACGTCCTGACTTTC.

The chain uses TRBV5-6 and TRBJ2-3; 14 bases are shared with TRBD2. CDR3 length: 16 amino acids. Germline V gene data show CDR1 as SGHDT and CDR2 as YYEEEE. Germline trimming cut 5 bases from V and 6 bases from J; bases unmatched to any gene: 8. The CDR3 region is CASRPLTSGRGDTQYF. The CDR3 nucleotides read TGTGCCAGCAGGCCGCTGACTAGCGGGAGGGGGGATACGCAGTATTTT.

The rearrangement links TRBV10-3 to TRBJ2-7, with no clear D. Trimming left V 2 bases short and J 4 bases short, with 3 bases between. Germline V gene sequence: CDR1 ENHRY, CDR2 SYGVKD. This CDR3 contains 11 residues. CDR3 coding DNA: TGTGCCATCAGTGAGCAGTACGAGCAGTACTTC. Translating it yields CAISEQYEQYF.

The V and J genes are TRBV9 and TRBJ1-1, with a tentative D call TRBD1 (5 bases). The CDR3 covers 11 residues. From germline, CDR1 is SGDLS and CDR2 YYNGEE. V lost 7 bases to trimming and J lost 1 base, with 5 bases between them. As DNA, the CDR3 is TGTGCCAGCGGGGCGAACACTGAAGCTTTCTTT. It is translated as CASGANTEAFF.

V usage is TRBV5-1 and J usage is TRBJ2-7, with D possibly being TRBD1 (5 bases). This CDR3 has 15 residues. Germline V gene data show CDR1 as SGHRS and CDR2 as YFSETQ. The V and J ends lost 3 bases and 5 bases respectively, with 18 bases between them. As DNA, the CDR3 is TGCGCCAGCAGCTCACCCGAAACGGCAGGGAACGAGCAGTACTTC. Its protein product is CASSSPETAGNEQYF.

The CDR3, as DNA: TGTGCCAGTAGTATAGTTGCCCGGGGAGGTACTGAAGCTTTCTTT. As protein: CASSIVARGGTEAFF. This chain uses TRBV19 with TRBJ1-1; D is ambiguous. This CDR3 comprises 15 residues. Trimming removed 1 base at V and 5 bases at J, with 14 bases between. In germline, CDR1 is LNHDA, CDR2 SQIVND (reference sequence).

The J gene is TRBJ2-5, the V gene TRBV20-1; unclear D gene. V lost 7 bases and J 7 bases, leaving 4 bases between the germline ends. Germline V gives CDR1 DFQATT, CDR2 SNEGSKA (reference sequence). This CDR3 is 8 amino acids long. This chain's CDR3 is CSVGTQYF. The CDR3 bases are TGCAGTGTGGGGACCCAGTACTTC.